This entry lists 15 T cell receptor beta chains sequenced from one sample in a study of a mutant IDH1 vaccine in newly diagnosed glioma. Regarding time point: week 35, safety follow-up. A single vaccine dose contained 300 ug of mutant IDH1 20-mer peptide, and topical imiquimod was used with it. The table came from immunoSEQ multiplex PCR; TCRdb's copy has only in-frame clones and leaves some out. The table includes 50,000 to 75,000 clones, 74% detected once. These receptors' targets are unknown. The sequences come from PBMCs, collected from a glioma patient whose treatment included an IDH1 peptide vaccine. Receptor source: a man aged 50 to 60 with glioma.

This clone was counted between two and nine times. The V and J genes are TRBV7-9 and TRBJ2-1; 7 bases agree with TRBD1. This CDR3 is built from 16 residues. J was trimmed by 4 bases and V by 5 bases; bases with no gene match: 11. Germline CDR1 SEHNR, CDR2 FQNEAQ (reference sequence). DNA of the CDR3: TGTGCCAGCAGCCCAGTTCCAGGGGGAGAATACAATGAGCAGTTCTTC. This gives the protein CASSPVPGGEYNEQFF.

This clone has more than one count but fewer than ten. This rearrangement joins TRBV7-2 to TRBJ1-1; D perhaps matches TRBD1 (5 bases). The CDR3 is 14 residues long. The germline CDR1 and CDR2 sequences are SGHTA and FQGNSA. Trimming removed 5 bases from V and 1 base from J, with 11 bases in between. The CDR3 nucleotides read TGTGCCAGCAGCGTGTGGGGCGGGAACACTGAAGCTTTCTTT. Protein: CASSVWGGNTEAFF.

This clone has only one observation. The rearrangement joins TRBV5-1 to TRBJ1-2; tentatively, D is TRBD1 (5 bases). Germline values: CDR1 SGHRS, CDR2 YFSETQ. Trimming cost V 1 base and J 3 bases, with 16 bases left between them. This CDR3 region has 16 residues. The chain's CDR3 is CASSLNFPGRDYGYTF. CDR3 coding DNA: TGCGCCAGCAGCTTGAATTTCCCAGGGAGGGACTATGGCTACACCTTC.

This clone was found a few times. CDR3 loop: CSASTDTQYF. CDR3 nucleotide sequence: TGCAGTGCTAGCACAGATACGCAGTATTTT. The genes are TRBV20-1 and TRBJ2-3; no clear D gene. CDR1 is DFQATT and CDR2 is SNEGSKA in the germline V gene (reference sequence). The CDR3 covers 10 residues. V was pared by 3 bases and J by 2 bases, with 0 bases between.

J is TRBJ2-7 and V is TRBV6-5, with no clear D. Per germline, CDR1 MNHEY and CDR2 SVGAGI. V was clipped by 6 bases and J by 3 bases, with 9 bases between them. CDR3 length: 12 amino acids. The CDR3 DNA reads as TGTGCCAGCAGCCGCGGTGGCTACGAGCAGTACTTC. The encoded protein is CASSRGGYEQYF.

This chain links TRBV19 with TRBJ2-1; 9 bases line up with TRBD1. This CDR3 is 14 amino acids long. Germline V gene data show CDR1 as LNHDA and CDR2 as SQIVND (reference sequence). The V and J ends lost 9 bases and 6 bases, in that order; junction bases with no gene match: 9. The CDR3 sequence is CASSDRGFVNEQFF. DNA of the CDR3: TGTGCCAGCAGCGACAGGGGGTTTGTCAATGAGCAGTTCTTC.

The CDR3 DNA sequence: TGTGCCAGCAGTACGACCGGGGACACTGAAGCTTTCTTT. It is translated as CASSTTGDTEAFF. V and J are TRBV6-6 and TRBJ1-1; no clear D. Trimming removed 5 bases at V and 3 bases at J, with 10 bases between. Germline loops: CDR1 MNHNY, CDR2 SVGAGI (reference sequence). CDR3 size: 13 residues.

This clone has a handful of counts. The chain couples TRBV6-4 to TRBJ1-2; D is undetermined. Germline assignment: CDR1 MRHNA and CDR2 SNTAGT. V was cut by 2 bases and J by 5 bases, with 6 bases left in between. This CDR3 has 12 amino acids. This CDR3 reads CASSDREYGYTF. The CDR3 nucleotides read TGTGCCAGCAGTGACCGGGAATATGGCTACACCTTC.

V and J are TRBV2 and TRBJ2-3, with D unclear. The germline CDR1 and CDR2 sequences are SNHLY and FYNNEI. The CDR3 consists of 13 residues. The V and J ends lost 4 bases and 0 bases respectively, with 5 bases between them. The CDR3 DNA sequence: TGTGCCAGCAGTGCTCGGAGCACAGATACGCAGTATTTT. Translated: CASSARSTDTQYF.

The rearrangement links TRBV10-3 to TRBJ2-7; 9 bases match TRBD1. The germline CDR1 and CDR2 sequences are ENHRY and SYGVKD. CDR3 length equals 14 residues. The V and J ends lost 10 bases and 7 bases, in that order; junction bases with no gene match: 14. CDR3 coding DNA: TGTGCCACCCGCCCGGGACAGGGCCCGAGGGAGCAGTACTTC. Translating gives CATRPGQGPREQYF.

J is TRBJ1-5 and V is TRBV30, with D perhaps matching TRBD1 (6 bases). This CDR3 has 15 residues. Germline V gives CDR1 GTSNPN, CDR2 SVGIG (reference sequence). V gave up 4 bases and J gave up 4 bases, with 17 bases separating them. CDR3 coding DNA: TGTGCCTGGAATGGGGAAGGGGGATTTAATCAGCCCCAGCATTTT. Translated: CAWNGEGGFNQPQHF.

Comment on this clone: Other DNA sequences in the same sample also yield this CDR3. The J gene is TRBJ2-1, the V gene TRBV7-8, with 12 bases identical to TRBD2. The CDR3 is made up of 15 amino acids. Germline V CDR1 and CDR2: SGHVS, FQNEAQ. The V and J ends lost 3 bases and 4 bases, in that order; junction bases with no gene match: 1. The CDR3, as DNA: TGTGCCAGCAGCTTCGGGACTAGCGGGTACAATGAGCAGTTCTTC. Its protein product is CASSFGTSGYNEQFF.

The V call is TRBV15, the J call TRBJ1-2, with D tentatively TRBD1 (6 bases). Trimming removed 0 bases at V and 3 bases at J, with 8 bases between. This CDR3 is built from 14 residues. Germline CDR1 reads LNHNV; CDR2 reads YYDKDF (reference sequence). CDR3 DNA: TGTGCCACCAGCAGAGAAGGGGGAGACTATGGCTACACCTTC. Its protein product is CATSREGGDYGYTF.

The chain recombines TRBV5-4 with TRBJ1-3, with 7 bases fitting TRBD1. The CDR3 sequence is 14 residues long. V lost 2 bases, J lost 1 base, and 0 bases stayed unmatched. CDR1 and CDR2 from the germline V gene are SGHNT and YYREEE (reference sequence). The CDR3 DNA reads TGTGCCAGCAGCTTACAGGGGTCTGGAAACACCATATATTTT. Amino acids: CASSLQGSGNTIYF.

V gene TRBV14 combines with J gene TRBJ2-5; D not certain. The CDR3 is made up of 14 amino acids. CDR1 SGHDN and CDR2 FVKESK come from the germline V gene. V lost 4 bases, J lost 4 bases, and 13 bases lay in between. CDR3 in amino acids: CASSPRTNGETQYF. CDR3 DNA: TGTGCCAGCAGCCCCCGGACCAACGGAGAGACCCAGTACTTC.